This T cell receptor (beta chain) appears in the sequencing data of a study of blood T cell repertoires in COVID-19. Method: immunoSEQ multiplex PCR; TCRdb's copy keeps in-frame clones and lacks some. This sample yields fewer than 250,000 clones, of which around 83% are seen a single time; about 3.2% belongs to the top ten. Participants were aged roughly 18 to 90 years, lived in under 30 US areas, and enrolled virtually. Participants were placed into cohorts based on the clinical history they reported. The source of this sequence is a woman between 25 and 40 years old who had been exposed to COVID-19. The sequenced sample was PBMCs or T cells enriched from blood (not recorded which).

Here the CDR3 reads CASSYSKGAAGNQPQHF. In nucleotides, the CDR3 is TGTGCCAGCAGTTACTCGAAAGGGGCTGCGGGCAATCAGCCCCAGCATTTT. The chain employs TRBV6-2 or TRBV6-3 and TRBJ1-5; D is possibly TRBD1 (5 bases). The germline V gene has CDR1 MNHEY and CDR2 SVGEGT. The CDR3 totals 17 residues. The V end lost 0 bases, the J end lost 2 bases, and 14 bases lay between the germline ends.